This T cell receptor beta chain was recovered during a study of cytomegalovirus exposure and HLA in healthy donors. All the people who gave samples were healthy bone marrow donors. The study ran its PCR with 60 Vbeta and 13 Jbeta primers. TCRdb's copy holds only in-frame clones and misses some; the assay was immunoSEQ multiplex PCR. The table includes 110,000 or so clones, 65% to 75% detected once. Germline CDR1 reads SGDLS; CDR2 reads YYNGEE. There are 17 residues in the CDR3. V lost 0 bases to trimming and J lost 1 base; unmatched junction nucleotides: 2. The chain couples TRBV9 to TRBJ2-3; the match to TRBD2 covers 13 bases. The receptor was derived from a woman in her forties in good health and CMV-seropositive. Specimen: PBMCs. For the CDR3, the DNA is TGTGCCAGCAGCGTAGGAGGACTAGCGGGGGGCACAGATACGCAGTATTTT. Encoded protein: CASSVGGLAGGTDTQYF.